This T cell receptor (beta chain) came from a study of blood T cells in healthy people across ages (dated by TCRdb to the mid-2010s). With respect to the entire study: In model experiments, template switching captured roughly one uniquely barcoded TCR beta cDNA molecule for every two T cells. The donors were split into four age groups: young (average 16 years), middle-aged (around 40), aged (about 56) and long-lived (82). To avoid experimental bias, donors of different ages were distributed randomly across sequencing lanes. The study measured age-related changes in TCR beta repertoire diversity using deep sequencing normalized with unique cDNA molecular identifiers. The study analyzed two additional independent replicas of 1 million unique cDNA reads from the same blood draw for two donors, one aged 18 to 30 and one aged 80 or older.

This clonotype was picked up a small number of times. Its antigen remains undetermined. No much larger clonotype is one base removed from it; base qualities were not supplied. The donors were roughly 40 Caucasian individuals from Russia, aged roughly 6 to 100 years, who were systemically healthy. Approximately 10 milliliters of peripheral blood were collected from each donor into EDTA-treated Vacutainer tubes. Ficoll-Paque density-gradient centrifugation was used to isolate PBMCs, with at least 6 million per sample. Trizol reagent was used to extract total RNA from PBMCs, with at least 5.5 micrograms per sample. For every donor, flow cytometry on a PBMC aliquot measured the percentage of naive CD45RAhigh/CD27high T cells. V loses 0 bases of germline sequence and J loses 4 bases, and the interval between the two ends is 13 bases. Measured from the cysteine to the phenylalanine, the CDR3 is 15 residues long. The CDR3 DNA has 45 bases and is translated from base 1. The germline V gene (reference sequence) provides CDR1 DFQATT and CDR2 SNEGSKA.

Overall results and qualifications from the work: Because profiling used bulk unsorted PBMCs, naive and antigen-experienced compartments could not be compared conclusively. Observed TCR beta diversity per million T cells fell roughly linearly with age, and a significant reduction was already apparent by age about 36. Estimates of total diversity based on one million sequenced T cells were considered lower bounds and underestimates. There was a strong correlation between observed TCR beta diversity and the percentage of naive T cells measured by flow cytometry. Donor CMV infection status was unknown, potentially confounding age-related changes in expanded clonotypes. Compared with the aged group, more naive CD4+ T cells, fewer expanded clones and increased TCR diversity were shown by the long-lived group, suggesting age selection.

Receptors were amplified or captured by 5' RACE. This sample was sequenced with an Illumina HiSeq 2500. The second PCR ran for roughly 7 to 12 cycles and used a J-beta primer mix along with a sample-barcoded 5' primer. A template-switch 5' adaptor carrying 12 random nucleotides introduced a unique molecular identifier onto each TCR beta cDNA molecule. Each sample yielded at least 2.5 million CDR3-containing paired-end reads. First-strand cDNA was synthesized from all RNA with the Mint cDNA synthesis kit, primed by a TRBC-specific oligonucleotide. Following uracil-DNA glycosylase treatment, a first 18-cycle PCR with universal primers M1SS and BC2_uni_R was performed on all cDNA. From the authors' description of their analysis: For normalization, 1 million high-quality reads, each with a distinct molecular identifier, were randomly selected from each sample. Instead of being binned into consensus sequences, reads that shared molecular identifiers were thrown out. MiTCR, with a Q25 quality threshold and the strictest error-elimination algorithm, was used for CDR3 identification, clonotype clustering and error correction. A nonparametric unseen species model with Euler transformation was used to estimate a lower bound on total TCR beta diversity. TCRdb reran the public reads through fastp at Q25 and MiXCR, keeping productive beta chains. Each entry merges the rows of one CDR3 protein and shows their most common DNA and genes. The V and J calls shown here were made by TCRdb, not taken from the authors' results. Across this sample there are roughly 1.6 million distinct CDR3 sequences, with almost 35% seen only once. The ten largest clones represent 11% of the sample.

Recombination linked TRBV20-1 to TRBJ2-1; no D gene can be assigned with confidence. The sample comprised blood. The sequence came from a woman in her 30s in good health. At the DNA level, the sequence is TGCAGTGCTAGAGAGACTGTCCAGGTGTACAATGAGCAGTTCTTC. Translated, this gives CSARETVQVYNEQFF.